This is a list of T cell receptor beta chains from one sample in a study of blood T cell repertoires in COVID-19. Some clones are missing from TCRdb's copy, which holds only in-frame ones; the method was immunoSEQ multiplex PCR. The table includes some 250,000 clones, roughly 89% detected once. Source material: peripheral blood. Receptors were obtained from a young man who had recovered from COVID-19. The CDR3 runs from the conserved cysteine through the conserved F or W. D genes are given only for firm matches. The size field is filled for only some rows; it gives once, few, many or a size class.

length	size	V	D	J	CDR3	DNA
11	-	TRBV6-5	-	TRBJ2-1	CASGLGDEQFF	TGTGCCAGCGGCCTCGGAGATGAGCAGTTCTTC
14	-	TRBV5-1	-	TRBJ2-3	CASSFGGVEDTQYF	TGCGCCAGCAGCTTCGGGGGTGTGGAAGATACGCAGTATTTT
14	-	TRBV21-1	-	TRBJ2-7	CASSEPGQVYEQYF	TGTGCCAGCAGCGAACCGGGACAAGTCTACGAGCAGTACTTC
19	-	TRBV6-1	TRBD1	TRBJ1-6	CASSGTRDRRSSYNSPLHF	TGTGCCAGCAGTGGGACCCGGGACAGGCGAAGCTCCTATAATTCACCCCTCCACTTT
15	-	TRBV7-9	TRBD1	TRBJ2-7	CASSSTDRGDYEQYF	TGTGCCAGCAGCTCAACCGACAGGGGGGACTACGAGCAGTACTTC
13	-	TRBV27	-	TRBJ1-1	CASKEIENTEAFF	TGTGCCAGCAAGGAGATTGAGAACACTGAAGCTTTCTTT
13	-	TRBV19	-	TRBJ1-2	CASSLTRQADYTF	TGTGCCAGTAGTCTTACCCGACAGGCGGACTACACCTTC
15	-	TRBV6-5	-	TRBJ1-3	CASSYAGKSGNTIYF	TGTGCCAGCAGTTACGCAGGGAAATCTGGAAACACCATATATTTT
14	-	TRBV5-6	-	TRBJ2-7	CASSFGYSSYEQYF	TGTGCCAGCAGCTTTGGGTACAGTTCCTACGAGCAGTACTTC
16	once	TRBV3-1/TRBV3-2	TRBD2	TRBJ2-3	CASSQSTGGSTDTQYF	TGTGCCAGCAGCCAAAGTACCGGGGGGAGCACAGATACGCAGTATTTT
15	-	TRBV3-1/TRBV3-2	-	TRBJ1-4	CASSQDPATNEKLFF	TGTGCCAGCAGCCAAGATCCGGCAACTAATGAAAAACTGTTTTTT
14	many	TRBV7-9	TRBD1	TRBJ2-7	CASSLVTGGYEQYF	TGTGCCAGCAGCTTGGTCACAGGGGGCTACGAGCAGTACTTC
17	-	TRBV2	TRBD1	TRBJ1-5	CASSEALGTGVGQPQHF	TGTGCCAGCAGTGAAGCGCTTGGGACAGGGGTTGGTCAGCCCCAGCATTTT
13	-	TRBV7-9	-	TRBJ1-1	CASSSQQTGVAFF	TGTGCCAGCAGCTCCCAACAAACGGGGGTAGCTTTCTTT
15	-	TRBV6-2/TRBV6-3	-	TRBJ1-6	CASSPRGGRNSPLHF	TGTGCCAGCAGCCCGCGAGGTGGTAGGAATTCACCCCTCCACTTT
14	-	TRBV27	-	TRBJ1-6	CASSPGSKNSPLHF	TGTGCCAGCAGTCCGGGATCAAAGAATTCACCCCTCCACTTT
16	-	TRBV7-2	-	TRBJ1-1	CASSLIIGVLGTEAFF	TGTGCCAGCAGCTTGATCATCGGGGTTTTGGGCACTGAAGCTTTCTTT
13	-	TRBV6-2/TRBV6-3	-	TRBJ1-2	CASSSTLGQIYTF	TGTGCCAGCAGTTCTACCCTCGGACAGATCTACACCTTC
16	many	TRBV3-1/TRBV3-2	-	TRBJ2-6	CASSQVEGTGANVLTF	TGTGCCAGCAGCCAAGTCGAGGGAACCGGGGCCAACGTCCTGACTTTC
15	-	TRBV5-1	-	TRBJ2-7	CASSLVAVPSYEQYF	TGCGCCAGCAGCTTGGTGGCAGTTCCCTCCTACGAGCAGTACTTC
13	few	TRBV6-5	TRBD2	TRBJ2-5	CASNWGGQETQYF	TGTGCCAGCAACTGGGGGGGACAAGAGACCCAGTACTTC
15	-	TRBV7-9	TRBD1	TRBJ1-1	CASSFGTGLYTEAFF	TGTGCCAGCAGCTTTGGGACAGGCCTATACACTGAAGCTTTCTTT
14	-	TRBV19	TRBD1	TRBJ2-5	CASRPGQGWETQYF	TGTGCCAGTAGACCGGGACAGGGATGGGAGACCCAGTACTTC
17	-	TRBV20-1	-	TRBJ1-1	CSASNLKGLGSDTEAFF	TGCAGTGCTAGTAATCTGAAGGGGCTCGGAAGCGACACTGAAGCTTTCTTT
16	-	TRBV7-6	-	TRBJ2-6	CASSPVRSSGANVLTF	TGTGCCAGCAGCCCGGTCCGGTCCTCTGGGGCCAACGTCCTGACTTTC
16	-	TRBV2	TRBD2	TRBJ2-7	CASTFLRGGGADEQYF	TGTGCCAGCACCTTTTTAAGGGGCGGGGGGGCCGACGAGCAGTACTTC
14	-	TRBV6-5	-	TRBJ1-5	CASSYHSTNQPQHF	TGTGCCAGCAGTTACCACTCGACAAATCAGCCCCAGCATTTT
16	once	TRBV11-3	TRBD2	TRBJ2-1	CASSGRTSGGLNEQFF	TGTGCCAGCAGCGGGAGGACTAGCGGGGGGCTCAATGAGCAGTTCTTC
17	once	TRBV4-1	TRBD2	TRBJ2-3	CASTPRASGDGTDTQYF	TGCGCCAGCACCCCTCGGGCTAGCGGGGACGGCACAGATACGCAGTATTTT
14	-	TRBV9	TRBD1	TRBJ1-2	CASRTGTGDNGYTF	TGTGCCAGCAGAACCGGGACAGGAGATAATGGCTACACCTTC
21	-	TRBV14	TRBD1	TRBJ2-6	CASSQFSRDSLIYSGANVLTF	TGTGCCAGCAGCCAATTCAGCCGGGACAGCCTAATCTACTCTGGGGCCAACGTCCTGACTTTC
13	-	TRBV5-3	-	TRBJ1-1	CARSLARNTEAFF	TGTGCCAGAAGCTTGGCCCGGAACACTGAAGCTTTCTTT
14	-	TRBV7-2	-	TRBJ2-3	CASSHDRGADTQYF	TGTGCCAGCAGCCACGACCGGGGGGCGGATACGCAGTATTTT
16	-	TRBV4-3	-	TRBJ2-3	CASSQALKRGTDTQYF	TGCGCCAGCAGCCAAGCGTTGAAGCGGGGCACAGATACGCAGTATTTT
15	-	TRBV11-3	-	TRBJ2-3	CASSFGRIGGDTQYF	TGTGCCAGCAGCTTCGGACGTATTGGAGGCGATACGCAGTATTTT
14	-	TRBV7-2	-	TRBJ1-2	CASSLASPNYGYTF	TGTGCCAGCAGCTTAGCGAGCCCAAACTATGGCTACACCTTC
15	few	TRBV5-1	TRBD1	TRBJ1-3	CASSLETGSGNTIYF	TGCGCCAGCAGCTTAGAGACAGGGTCAGGAAACACCATATATTTT
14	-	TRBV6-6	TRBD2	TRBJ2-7	CASSTSGGDYEQYF	TGTGCCAGCAGTACTAGCGGGGGGGACTACGAGCAGTACTTC
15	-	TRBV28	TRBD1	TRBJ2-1	CASSSQGASLHEQFF	TGTGCCAGCAGTTCTCAGGGGGCCTCGCTCCATGAGCAGTTCTTC
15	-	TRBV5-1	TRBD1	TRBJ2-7	CASSSGQGKPYEQYF	TGCGCCAGCAGCTCGGGACAGGGGAAGCCCTACGAGCAGTACTTC
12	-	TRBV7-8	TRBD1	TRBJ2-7	CASSQTGHEQYF	TGTGCCAGCAGCCAGACAGGGCACGAGCAGTACTTC
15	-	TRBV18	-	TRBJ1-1	CASSPSVNMNTEAFF	TGTGCCAGCTCACCTTCAGTGAACATGAACACTGAAGCTTTCTTT